This T cell receptor (beta chain) appears in the sequencing data of a study of T cells in localized non-small cell lung cancer. The data were produced by immunoSEQ multiplex PCR, yet TCRdb's version contains in-frame clones alone and is incomplete. The table records some 15,000 clones, about 90% of them present only once. This CDR3 is 16 amino acids long. The germline V and J ends were trimmed by 6 bases and 4 bases, with 16 bases remaining between them. Germline V lookup: CDR1 MDHEN, CDR2 SYDVKM. Details on this clone: The antigen remains unidentified.

Points from the study as a whole: T cell clonality was highest in uninvolved adjacent lung, above tumor. Adjacent lung held a median approximately 50 of the top 100 tumor clones. Elevated circulating T cell density in blood was associated with longer overall survival.

The chain links TRBV28 to TRBJ2-6; the D call may be TRBD1 or TRBD2 (6 bases each). This receptor was identified in a male donor aged 60 or older with stage II lung adenocarcinoma. Sequencing was performed on peripheral blood mononuclear cells, taken before any cancer treatment. The CDR3 is CASSLSGAGGANVLTF. CDR3 nucleotides: TGTGCCAGCAGCCTCTCGGGGGCGGGAGGGGCCAACGTCCTGACTTTC.